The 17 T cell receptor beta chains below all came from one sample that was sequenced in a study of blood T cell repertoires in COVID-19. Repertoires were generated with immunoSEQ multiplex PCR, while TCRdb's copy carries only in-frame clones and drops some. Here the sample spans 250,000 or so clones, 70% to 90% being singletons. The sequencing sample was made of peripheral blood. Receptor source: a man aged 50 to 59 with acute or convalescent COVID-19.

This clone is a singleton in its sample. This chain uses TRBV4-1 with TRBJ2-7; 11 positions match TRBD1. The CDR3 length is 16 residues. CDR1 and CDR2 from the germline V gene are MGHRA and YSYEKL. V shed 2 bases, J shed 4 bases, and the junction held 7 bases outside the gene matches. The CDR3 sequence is CASSQTRTGGMYEQYF. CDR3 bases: TGCGCCAGCAGCCAAACCCGGACAGGGGGCATGTACGAGCAGTACTTC.

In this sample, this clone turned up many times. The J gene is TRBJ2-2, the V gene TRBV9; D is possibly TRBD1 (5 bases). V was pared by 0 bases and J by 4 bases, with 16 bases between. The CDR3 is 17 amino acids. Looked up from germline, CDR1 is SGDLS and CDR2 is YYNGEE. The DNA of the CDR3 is TGTGCCAGCAGCGTAGCTGGGGCAGGTGTCAGCACCGGGGAGCTGTTTTTT. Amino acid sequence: CASSVAGAGVSTGELFF.

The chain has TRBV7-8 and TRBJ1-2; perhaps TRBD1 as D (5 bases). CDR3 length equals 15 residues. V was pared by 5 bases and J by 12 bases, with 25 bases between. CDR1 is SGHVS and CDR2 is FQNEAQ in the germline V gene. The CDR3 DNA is TGTGCCAGCAGCGCCCCGCCCAGGGCTTATTTGGGCGACACCTTC. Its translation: CASSAPPRAYLGDTF.

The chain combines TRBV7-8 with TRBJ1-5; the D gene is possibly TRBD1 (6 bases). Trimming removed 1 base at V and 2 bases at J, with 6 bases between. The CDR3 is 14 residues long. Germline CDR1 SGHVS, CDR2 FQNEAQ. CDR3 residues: CASSLGQGNQPQHF. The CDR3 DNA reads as TGTGCCAGCAGCTTAGGACAGGGCAATCAGCCCCAGCATTTT. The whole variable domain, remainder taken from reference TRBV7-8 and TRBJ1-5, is GAGVSQSPRYKVAKRGQDVALRCDPISGHVSLFWYQQALGQGPEFLTYFQNEAQLDKSGLPSDRFFAERPEGSVSTLKIQRTQQEDSAVYLCASSLGQGNQPQHFGDGTRLSIL.

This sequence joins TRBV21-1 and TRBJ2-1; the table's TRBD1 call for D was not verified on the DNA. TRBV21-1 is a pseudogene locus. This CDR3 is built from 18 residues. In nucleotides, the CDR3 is TGTGCCAGCAGCAAATTTTACCCCCAGGGGGCATCTCCTCCGGGGCAGTTCTTC. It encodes CASSKFYPQGASPPGQFF.

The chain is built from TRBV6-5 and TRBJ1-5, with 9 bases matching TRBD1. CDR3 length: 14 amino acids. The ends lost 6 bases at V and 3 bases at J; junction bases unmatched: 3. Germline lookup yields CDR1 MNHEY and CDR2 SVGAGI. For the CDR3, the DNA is TGTGCCAGCAGCAGGACAGGGGCCAATCAGCCCCAGCATTTT. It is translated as CASSRTGANQPQHF.

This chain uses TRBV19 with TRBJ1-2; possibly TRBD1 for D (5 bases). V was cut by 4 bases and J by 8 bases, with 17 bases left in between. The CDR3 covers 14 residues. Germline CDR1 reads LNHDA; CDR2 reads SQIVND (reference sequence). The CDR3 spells CASSTTTDSFGYTF. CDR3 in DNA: TGTGCCAGTAGTACCACAACTGACAGTTTCGGCTACACCTTC.

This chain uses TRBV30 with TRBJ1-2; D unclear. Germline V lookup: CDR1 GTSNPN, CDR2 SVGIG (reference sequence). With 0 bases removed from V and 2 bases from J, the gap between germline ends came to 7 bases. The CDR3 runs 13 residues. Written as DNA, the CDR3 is TGTGCCTGGAGTGTAAACTTGAACTATGGCTACACCTTC. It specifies CAWSVNLNYGYTF. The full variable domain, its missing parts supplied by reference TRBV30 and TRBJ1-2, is SQTIHQWPATLVQPVGSPLSLECTVEGTSNPNLYWYRQAAGRGLQLLFYSVGIGQISSEVPQNLSASRPQDRQFILSSKKLLLSDSGFYLCAWSVNLNYGYTFGSGTRLTVV.

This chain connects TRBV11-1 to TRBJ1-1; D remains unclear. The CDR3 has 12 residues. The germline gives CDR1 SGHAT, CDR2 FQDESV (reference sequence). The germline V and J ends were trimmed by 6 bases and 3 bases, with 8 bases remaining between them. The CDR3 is CASSSRYTEAFF. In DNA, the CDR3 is TGTGCCAGCAGTTCCCGTTACACTGAAGCTTTCTTT.

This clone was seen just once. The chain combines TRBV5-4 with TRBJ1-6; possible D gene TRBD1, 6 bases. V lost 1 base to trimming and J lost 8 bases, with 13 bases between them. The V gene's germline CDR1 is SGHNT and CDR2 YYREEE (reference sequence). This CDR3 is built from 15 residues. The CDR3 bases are TGTGCCAGCAGCTTGCGGCAGGGGAAAGATTCACCCCTCCACTTT. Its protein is CASSLRQGKDSPLHF.

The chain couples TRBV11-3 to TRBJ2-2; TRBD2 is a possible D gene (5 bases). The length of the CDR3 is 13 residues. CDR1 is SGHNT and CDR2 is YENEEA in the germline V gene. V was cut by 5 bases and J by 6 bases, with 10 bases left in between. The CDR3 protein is CASSPGSAGELFF. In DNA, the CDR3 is TGTGCCAGCAGCCCGGGGTCGGCCGGGGAGCTGTTTTTT.

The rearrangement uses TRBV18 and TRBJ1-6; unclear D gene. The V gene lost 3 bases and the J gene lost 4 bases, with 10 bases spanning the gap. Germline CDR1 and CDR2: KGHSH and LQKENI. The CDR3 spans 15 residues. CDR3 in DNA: TGTGCCAGCTCACCCGCGGGAGAATATAATTCACCCCTCCACTTT. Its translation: CASSPAGEYNSPLHF.

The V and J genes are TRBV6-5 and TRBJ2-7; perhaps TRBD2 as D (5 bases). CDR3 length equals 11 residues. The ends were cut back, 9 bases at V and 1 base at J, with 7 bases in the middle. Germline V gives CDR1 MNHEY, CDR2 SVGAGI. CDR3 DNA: TGTGCCAGTCGGGATTCCTACGAGCAGTACTTC. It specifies CASRDSYEQYF.

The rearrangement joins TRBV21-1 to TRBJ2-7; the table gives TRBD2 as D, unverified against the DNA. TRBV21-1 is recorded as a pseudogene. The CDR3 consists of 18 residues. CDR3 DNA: TGTGCCAGCAGCAGGGGACTAGCGGGACGTCCGACTACCTACGAGCAGTACTTC. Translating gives CASSRGLAGRPTTYEQYF.

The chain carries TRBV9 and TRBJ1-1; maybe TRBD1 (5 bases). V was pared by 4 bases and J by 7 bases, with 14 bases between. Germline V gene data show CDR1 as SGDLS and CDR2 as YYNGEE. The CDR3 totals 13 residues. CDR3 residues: CASSPYPGDEAFF. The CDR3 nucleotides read TGTGCCAGCAGCCCCTACCCGGGGGATGAAGCTTTCTTT.

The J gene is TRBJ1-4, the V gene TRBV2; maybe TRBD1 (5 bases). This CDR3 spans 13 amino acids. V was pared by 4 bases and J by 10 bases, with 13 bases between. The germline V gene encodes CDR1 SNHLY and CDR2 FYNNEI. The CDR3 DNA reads TGTGCCAGCAGTGTCAAATGGGGCGGAAAACTGTTTTTT. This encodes CASSVKWGGKLFF.

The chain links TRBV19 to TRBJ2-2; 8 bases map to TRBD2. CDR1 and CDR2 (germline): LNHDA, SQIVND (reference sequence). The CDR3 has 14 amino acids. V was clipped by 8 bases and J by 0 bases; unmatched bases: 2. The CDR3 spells CASGTSTNTGELFF. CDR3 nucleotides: TGTGCCAGTGGGACTAGTACGAACACCGGGGAGCTGTTTTTT.